These 27 T cell receptor beta chains came from one sample sequenced in a study of blood T cell repertoires in COVID-19. The protocol was immunoSEQ multiplex PCR, while the TCRdb copy is restricted to in-frame clones and leaves out a portion. The sample holds roughly 60,000 clones, roughly 84% seen once. Sequencing was carried out using peripheral blood. The receptor source for this set is a man in his thirties or forties with COVID-19, enrolled during active disease.

The rearrangement uses TRBV18 and TRBJ1-4, with 10 bases identical to TRBD1. The V gene's germline CDR1 is KGHSH and CDR2 LQKENI. The length of the CDR3 is 14 residues. V was clipped by 2 bases and J by 6 bases; unmatched bases: 0. The CDR3 spells CASSPGQGDEKLFF. In nucleotides, the CDR3 is TGTGCCAGCTCACCAGGACAGGGGGATGAAAAACTGTTTTTT.

The CDR3 region has the DNA TGCGCCAGCAGCCAGGGTTTGGCAGCGGAAAAACTGTTTTTT. Translating gives CASSQGLAAEKLFF. The chain is built from TRBV4-1 and TRBJ1-4; D is ambiguous. The V and J ends lost 3 bases and 8 bases respectively, with 13 bases between them. CDR1 is MGHRA, CDR2 YSYEKL, per germline. The CDR3 length is 14 residues.

The J gene is TRBJ2-7, the V gene TRBV7-9, with 12 nucleotides matching TRBD1. CDR1 is SEHNR, CDR2 FQNEAQ, per germline (reference sequence). V trimming: 4 bases; J trimming: 3 bases; junction bases outside the gene matches: 7. This CDR3 region has 16 residues. The CDR3 sequence: CASSSGTGGANYEQYF. For the CDR3, the DNA is TGTGCCAGCAGCTCCGGGACAGGGGGCGCAAACTACGAGCAGTACTTC.

The chain joins TRBV5-5 to TRBJ2-2; tentative D call: TRBD2 (6 bases). CDR1 and CDR2 (germline): SGHKS, YYEKEE (reference sequence). The CDR3 sequence is 15 residues long. Between the trimmed V and J ends, which lost 3 bases and 7 bases, there was a span of 16 bases. CDR3 sequence reads: CASSSTSSRVGELFF. In DNA form, the CDR3 reads TGTGCCAGCAGCTCCACTAGCAGTCGGGTCGGGGAGCTGTTTTTT.

The rearrangement links TRBV24-1 to TRBJ1-3; 10 bases line up with TRBD1. The germline gives CDR1 KGHDR, CDR2 SFDVKD. There are 16 residues in the CDR3. Trimming removed 4 bases from V and 2 bases from J; junction bases left unmatched: 4. The CDR3 region is CATSDSGTGAGNTIYF. The CDR3, as DNA: TGTGCCACCAGTGACTCCGGGACAGGGGCTGGAAACACCATATATTTT.

The CDR3 is CASSYRAREDGYTF. CDR3 coding DNA: TGTGCCAGCAGTTACCGAGCCAGGGAGGATGGCTACACCTTC. The rearrangement joins TRBV6-6 to TRBJ1-2, with D possibly matching TRBD1 (5 bases). Germline values: CDR1 MNHNY, CDR2 SVGAGI (reference sequence). V lost 2 bases and J lost 6, with 13 bases in between. This CDR3 contains 14 residues.

The V call is TRBV15, the J call TRBJ2-1; 8 bases map to TRBD1. CDR3 length equals 14 residues. Germline V gene data show CDR1 as LNHNV and CDR2 as YYDKDF (reference sequence). V gave up 5 bases and J gave up 5 bases; unmatched junction bases: 5. For the CDR3, the DNA is TGTGCCACCAGCGTCCAGGGGGCCCACAATGAGCAGTTCTTC. It encodes CATSVQGAHNEQFF.

J is TRBJ2-3 and V is TRBV27; D remains ambiguous. In germline, CDR1 is MNHEY, CDR2 SMNVEV (reference sequence). Trimming took 6 bases from V and 5 from J, leaving 12 bases between them. The CDR3 covers 13 residues. Written as DNA, the CDR3 is TGTGCCAGCAGCCCTAGGCGTGGAGATACGCAGTATTTT. Its protein is CASSPRRGDTQYF.

The chain links TRBV7-9 to TRBJ2-1; 11 positions agree with TRBD2. CDR3 size: 17 residues. After removal of 4 bases from V and 2 bases from J, the junction contained 7 bases not matched to a gene. Germline CDR1 is SEHNR and CDR2 is FQNEAQ (reference sequence). CDR3 sequence: CASSSLSGRATYNEQFF. The CDR3 DNA reads TGTGCCAGCAGCTCTCTTAGCGGGAGGGCCACCTACAATGAGCAGTTCTTC.

The rearrangement joins TRBV3-1 (or the pseudogene TRBV3-2) to TRBJ2-1; 7 bases agree with TRBD1. V dropped 4 bases and J dropped 4; count of bases not matched to a gene: 4. This CDR3 is 14 amino acids long. Germline values: CDR1 LGHDT, CDR2 YNNKEL (reference sequence). CDR3 protein: CASSRTGVYNEQFF. The CDR3 coding sequence is TGTGCCAGCAGCCGTACAGGGGTATACAATGAGCAGTTCTTC.

V usage is TRBV29-1 and J usage is TRBJ1-2; TRBD1 agrees at 9 bases. This CDR3 is built from 13 residues. V was pared by 7 bases and J by 4 bases, with 7 bases of the junction left unmatched. Germline CDR1 reads SQVTM; CDR2 reads ANQGSEA. CDR3 nucleotide sequence: TGCAGCGCAAGGACAGGGGAAGGCTATGGCTACACCTTC. Protein product: CSARTGEGYGYTF.

The rearrangement links TRBV5-4 to TRBJ2-7; D gene ambiguous. V was pared by 0 bases and J by 3 bases, with 7 bases between. Germline assignment: CDR1 SGHNT and CDR2 YYREEE (reference sequence). The CDR3 sequence is 13 residues long. This chain's CDR3 is CASSLDPSYEQYF. In nucleotides, the CDR3 is TGTGCCAGCAGCTTGGACCCGAGCTACGAGCAGTACTTC.

This clone was seen once. The CDR3 protein is CASSKAPATDTQYF. For the CDR3, the DNA is TGTGCCAGCAGCAAAGCGCCCGCCACAGATACGCAGTATTTT. The rearrangement uses TRBV7-2 and TRBJ2-3; no reliable D call. This CDR3 region has 14 residues. Germline V gene lookup returns CDR1 SGHTA and CDR2 FQGNSA. V was cut by 5 bases and J by 2 bases, with 11 bases left in between.

The gene calls are TRBV30 and TRBJ2-1; perhaps TRBD2 as D (5 bases). Germline V lookup: CDR1 GTSNPN, CDR2 SVGIG (reference sequence). V shed 3 bases and J shed 4 bases, with 10 bases lying between them. The CDR3 runs to 13 residues. CDR3 coding DNA: TGTGCCTGGAGCCTAGCCCGATACAATGAGCAGTTCTTC. Its translation is CAWSLARYNEQFF.

V and J are TRBV6-6 and TRBJ1-6; weak D call: TRBD1 (5 bases). In germline, CDR1 is MNHNY, CDR2 SVGAGI (reference sequence). The germline V and J ends were trimmed by 4 bases and 7 bases, with 11 bases remaining between them. The CDR3 is 14 amino acids. CDR3 amino acids: CASSFGRGNSPLHF. CDR3 bases: TGTGCCAGCAGTTTCGGCCGGGGGAATTCACCCCTCCACTTT.

V gene TRBV3-1 (or the pseudogene TRBV3-2) combines with J gene TRBJ1-3; D is possibly TRBD1 (6 bases). V dropped 3 bases and J dropped 0 bases, with 33 bases sitting between them. This CDR3 is 23 amino acids long. CDR1 and CDR2 (germline): LGHDT, YNNKEL (reference sequence). The CDR3: CASSQPSSLDSAGASLSGNTIYF. As DNA, the CDR3 is TGTGCCAGCAGCCAGCCCAGTTCCCTGGATTCGGCAGGGGCTAGCCTCTCTGGAAACACCATATATTTT.

V gene TRBV7-3 combines with J gene TRBJ2-2; TRBD2 is a possible D gene (7 bases). CDR1 is SGHTA and CDR2 is FQGTGA in the germline V gene. CDR3 length: 18 residues. Trimming cost V 5 bases and J 0 bases, with 19 bases left between them. CDR3 coding DNA: TGTGCCAGCAGCACCATACCGGGCGGGGGCCCGAACACCGGGGAGCTGTTTTTT. Its translation: CASSTIPGGGPNTGELFF.

This chain connects TRBV5-1 to TRBJ1-2; 7 positions agree with TRBD1. Looked up from germline, CDR1 is SGHRS and CDR2 is YFSETQ. The CDR3 runs 14 residues. V shed 0 bases and J 7 bases; nucleotides not matched to a gene: 6. This CDR3 is CASSLGEGASGYTF. The CDR3 bases are TGCGCCAGCAGCTTGGGTGAGGGGGCGTCTGGCTACACCTTC.

The J gene is TRBJ2-3, the V gene TRBV12-5, with 8 bases identical to TRBD2. The CDR3 contains 15 residues. V shed 5 bases, J shed 3 bases, and the junction held 7 bases outside the gene matches. CDR1 is LGHNT and CDR2 is FRNRAP in the germline V gene. The CDR3 coding sequence is TGTGCTAGTGGTGATAGCGGGGTAGGTACAGATACGCAGTATTTT. Translated, it gives CASGDSGVGTDTQYF.

V usage is TRBV10-3 and J usage is TRBJ1-4, with D possibly TRBD1 on 5 matching bases. This CDR3 is 14 amino acids long. The ends were cut back, 2 bases at V and 15 bases at J, with 19 bases in the middle. CDR1 and CDR2 (germline): ENHRY, SYGVKD. The CDR3 DNA reads TGTGCCATCAGTGAGGGGCAGGGCCGGAGTGGGTTGTTTTTT. Protein product: CAISEGQGRSGLFF.

As to this clone: Other DNA sequences in this sample translate to the same CDR3. The rearrangement links TRBV24-1 to TRBJ1-2; 7 bases are a match to TRBD1. Losses at the gene ends were 2 bases for V and 8 bases for J; bases not matched to a gene: 10. Germline assignment: CDR1 KGHDR and CDR2 SFDVKD. This CDR3 spans 15 amino acids. In DNA form, the CDR3 reads TGTGCCACCAGTGATTCGCTACAGGGGCGCAGGGGCTACACCTTC. Its translation: CATSDSLQGRRGYTF.

The CDR3 loop is CAISAGSGNLGNEQFF. Written as DNA, the CDR3 is TGTGCCATCAGTGCCGGGAGCGGGAATCTAGGGAATGAGCAGTTCTTC. The chain employs TRBV10-3 and TRBJ2-1, with TRBD2 identical over 7 bases. V dropped 4 bases and J dropped 7; count of bases not matched to a gene: 13. Germline values: CDR1 ENHRY, CDR2 SYGVKD. The CDR3 is 16 amino acids.

V and J are TRBV7-9 and TRBJ2-7; TRBD1 is a possible D gene (7 bases). With 7 bases removed from V and 3 bases from J, the gap between germline ends came to 16 bases. The CDR3 consists of 14 residues. Germline CDR1 and CDR2: SEHNR and FQNEAQ (reference sequence). The CDR3: CASTSQGGDYEQYF. CDR3 DNA sequence: TGTGCCAGCACCTCGCAGGGGGGCGACTACGAGCAGTACTTC.

This clone was observed once. This chain joins TRBV19 and TRBJ1-2; 7 positions agree with TRBD1. This CDR3 is 13 amino acids long. The V segment lost 7 bases and the J segment 4 bases; nucleotides outside the gene matches: 6. Germline V CDR1 and CDR2: LNHDA, SQIVND (reference sequence). The CDR3 DNA follows: TGTGCCAGTAACCCCGAGGGGGCCTATGGCTACACCTTC. It translates to CASNPEGAYGYTF. Using reference TRBV19 and TRBJ1-2 for the parts outside the CDR3, the full variable domain is DGGITQSPKYLFRKEGQNVTLSCEQNLNHDAMYWYRQDPGQGLRLIYYSQIVNDFQKGDIAEGYSVSREKKESFPLTVTSAQKNPTAFYLCASNPEGAYGYTFGSGTRLTVV.

This clone has just one count. The chain carries TRBV7-6 and TRBJ2-4; 12 bases align to TRBD1. With V trimmed by 11 bases and J by 6 bases, 17 bases remained unmatched. Germline V CDR1 and CDR2: SGHVS, FNYEAQ. The length of the CDR3 is 17 residues. CDR3 amino acids: CAGCGTGGWVSRNIQYF. The CDR3 DNA follows: TGTGCCGGTTGCGGGACAGGGGGCTGGGTCAGTAGAAACATTCAGTACTTC.

V gene TRBV18 combines with J gene TRBJ2-5; D is ambiguous. This CDR3 spans 13 amino acids. Per germline, CDR1 KGHSH and CDR2 LQKENI. V lost 3 bases and J lost 2, with 7 bases in between. The CDR3 sequence: CASSPAQQETQYF. In nucleotides, the CDR3 is TGTGCCAGCTCACCCGCACAGCAAGAGACCCAGTACTTC.

In its sample, this clone was seen once. V is TRBV27 and J is TRBJ2-5; D not certain. CDR1 is MNHEY and CDR2 is SMNVEV in the germline V gene (reference sequence). The CDR3 has 14 amino acids. Trimming pared 5 bases from V and 4 bases from J, leaving 14 bases between. CDR3 amino acids: CASSTTVSPETQYF. CDR3 bases: TGTGCCAGCAGTACCACAGTGTCCCCAGAGACCCAGTACTTC.